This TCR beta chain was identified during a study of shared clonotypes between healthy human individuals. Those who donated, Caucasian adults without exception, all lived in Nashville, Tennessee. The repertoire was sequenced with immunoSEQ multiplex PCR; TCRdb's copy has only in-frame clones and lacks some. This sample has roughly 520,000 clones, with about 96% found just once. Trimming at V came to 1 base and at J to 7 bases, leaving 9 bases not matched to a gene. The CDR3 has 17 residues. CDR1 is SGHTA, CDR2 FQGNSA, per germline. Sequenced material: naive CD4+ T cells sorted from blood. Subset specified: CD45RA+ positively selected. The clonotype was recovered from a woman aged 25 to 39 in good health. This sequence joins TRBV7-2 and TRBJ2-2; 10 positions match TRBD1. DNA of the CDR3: TGTGCCAGCAGCTTAGGCCGGGACAGGGGATACATCGGGGAGCTGTTTTTT. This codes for CASSLGRDRGYIGELFF.